Presented here are 15 T cell receptor beta chains from one specimen sequenced in a study of CD8+ T cells in alopecia areata. Following extraction, RNA underwent reverse transcription to cDNA, which served as the sequencing template. Method: immunoSEQ multiplex PCR; TCRdb's copy keeps in-frame clones and lacks some. The table records about 270,000 clones, approximately 60% of them present only once. Treatment in this sample: oral pan-JAK inhibitor, 5-10 mg twice daily. The sequenced sample was CD4+ T cells sorted from blood, obtained at approximately week 51, from a patient treated with tofacitinib. The receptors here all came from a human donor with alopecia areata.

The rearrangement links TRBV4-1 to TRBJ1-4; TRBD1 agrees at 8 bases. V shed 4 bases and J 2 bases; nucleotides not matched to a gene: 0. The CDR3 sequence is 14 residues long. From germline, CDR1 is MGHRA and CDR2 YSYEKL. The CDR3 nucleotides read TGCGCCAGCAGCCGGACAGGGACTAATGAAAAACTGTTTTTT. It translates to CASSRTGTNEKLFF.

This rearrangement joins TRBV30 to TRBJ1-6; D might be TRBD1 (6 bases). The CDR3 consists of 13 residues. V was shortened by 8 bases and J by 14 bases, with 22 bases between the two germline ends. Germline V gene lookup returns CDR1 GTSNPN and CDR2 SVGIG (reference sequence). CDR3 sequence reads: CAGRQGPLRALHF. The CDR3 DNA sequence: TGTGCCGGCCGGCAGGGGCCCCTTCGGGCCCTCCACTTT.

The chain carries TRBV29-1 and TRBJ2-5; the D is unclear. V was cut by 3 bases and J by 2 bases, with 10 bases left in between. The CDR3 covers 13 residues. Germline CDR1 is SQVTM and CDR2 is ANQGSEA. The CDR3 protein is CSVEGISQETQYF. CDR3 in DNA: TGCAGCGTTGAGGGTATTTCTCAAGAGACCCAGTACTTC.

The chain employs TRBV4-3 and TRBJ2-7, with TRBD1 matching over 8 bases. The CDR3 runs 15 residues. V was pared by 0 bases and J by 4 bases, with 5 bases of the junction left unmatched. Per the germline V gene, CDR1 is LGHNA and CDR2 is YSLEER. The CDR3 region is CASSQERTGIYEQYF. For the CDR3, the DNA is TGCGCCAGCAGCCAAGAGAGGACAGGGATTTACGAGCAGTACTTC.

This clone was recorded a few times. The chain has TRBV7-9 and TRBJ1-1, with D unclear. There are 17 residues in the CDR3. The V end was cut by 5 bases, the J end by 0 bases, with 19 bases between. From germline, CDR1 is SEHNR and CDR2 FQNEAQ (reference sequence). The CDR3 loop reads CASSNPLTFLMNTEAFF. DNA for the CDR3: TGTGCCAGCAGCAACCCTCTGACTTTTCTTATGAACACTGAAGCTTTCTTT.

The chain recombines TRBV7-9 with TRBJ2-5; TRBD1 might be the D (5 bases). The CDR3 consists of 14 residues. V was pared by 5 bases and J by 4 bases, with 14 bases between. Looked up from germline, CDR1 is SEHNR and CDR2 is FQNEAQ (reference sequence). Here the CDR3 reads CASSTHRRGETQYF. CDR3 DNA sequence: TGTGCCAGCAGCACCCACAGGAGAGGAGAGACCCAGTACTTC.

The chain combines TRBV29-1 with TRBJ2-3; D might be TRBD1 (6 bases). Between the trimmed V and J ends, which lost 4 bases and 5 bases, there was a span of 13 bases. The CDR3 spans 13 residues. CDR1 SQVTM and CDR2 ANQGSEA come from the germline V gene. CDR3 residues: CSVAAGARDTQYF. The DNA for the CDR3 is TGCAGCGTTGCGGCAGGGGCCAGAGATACGCAGTATTTT.

The V call is TRBV27, the J call TRBJ2-7; the D gene is possibly TRBD1 (5 bases). Germline-derived CDR1 and CDR2 are MNHEY and SMNVEV (reference sequence). V was clipped by 5 bases and J by 6 bases, with 23 bases between them. This CDR3 region has 16 residues. The CDR3 is CASSPHRLQGRSEQYF. DNA for the CDR3: TGTGCCAGCAGTCCTCATAGACTCCAGGGAAGGTCCGAGCAGTACTTC.

This chain connects TRBV25-1 to TRBJ2-6; D gene uncertain. CDR1 and CDR2 (germline): MGHDK, SYGVNS. V was trimmed by 2 bases and J by 4 bases, leaving 9 bases between them. The CDR3 spans 15 residues. Written as DNA, the CDR3 is TGTGCCAGCAGTGAACGAAACTCCGGGGCCAACGTCCTGACTTTC. Translation: CASSERNSGANVLTF.

There are a few counts of this clone. This chain uses TRBV5-1 with TRBJ2-7, with D maybe TRBD2 (8 bases). V lost 3 bases and J 4 bases, leaving 20 bases between the germline ends. This CDR3 spans 16 amino acids. Germline CDR1 is SGHRS and CDR2 is YFSETQ. Here the CDR3 DNA reads TGCGCCAGCAGCTGGAGAGACAGGGCGGGAGGTTACGAGCAGTACTTC. Its translation: CASSWRDRAGGYEQYF.

This chain links TRBV4-1 with TRBJ1-2; D is ambiguous. V was trimmed by 0 bases and J by 0 bases, leaving 8 bases between them. The CDR3 extends over 15 amino acids. Germline V gene sequence: CDR1 MGHRA, CDR2 YSYEKL. The chain's CDR3 is CASSQDLRANYGYTF. The CDR3 region has the DNA TGCGCCAGCAGCCAAGATCTGCGGGCTAACTATGGCTACACCTTC.

The rearrangement joins TRBV2 to TRBJ2-3; D may correspond to TRBD1 or TRBD2 (5 bases each). The CDR3 extends over 14 amino acids. The germline gives CDR1 SNHLY, CDR2 FYNNEI. V gave up 3 bases and J gave up 0 bases, with 7 bases separating them. In nucleotides, the CDR3 is TGTGCCAGCAGTGAGGGACGGAGCACAGATACGCAGTATTTT. Translation: CASSEGRSTDTQYF.

The chain couples TRBV29-1 to TRBJ2-7; the D gene is possibly TRBD2 (5 bases). From germline, CDR1 is SQVTM and CDR2 ANQGSEA. There are 12 residues in the CDR3. The germline V and J ends were trimmed by 5 bases and 2 bases, with 10 bases remaining between them. The CDR3 DNA reads TGCAGCGTTTTCGGAGGCACCTACGAGCAGTACTTC. As protein: CSVFGGTYEQYF.

The chain couples TRBV30 to TRBJ1-4; D call uncertain. The germline CDR1 and CDR2 sequences are GTSNPN and SVGIG (reference sequence). The V and J ends lost 2 bases and 4 bases respectively, with 8 bases between them. This CDR3 comprises 13 residues. The CDR3 sequence is CAWSIRYNEKLFF. The CDR3 nucleotides are TGTGCCTGGAGTATTAGGTATAATGAAAAACTGTTTTTT.

The chain links TRBV30 to TRBJ2-7, with D hard to call. Trimming took off 3 bases at V and 0 bases at J, with 18 bases between the two ends. Germline CDR1 and CDR2: GTSNPN and SVGIG (reference sequence). The CDR3 has 16 amino acids. CDR3 protein: CAWSEKDGRLSYEQYF. CDR3 DNA: TGTGCCTGGAGCGAAAAGGACGGACGTCTCTCCTACGAGCAGTACTTC.